A selection of T cell receptor beta chains follows, all from one sample in a study of cytomegalovirus exposure and HLA in healthy donors. The protocol was immunoSEQ multiplex PCR, while the TCRdb copy is restricted to in-frame clones and leaves out a portion. This sample has some 290,000 clones, with nearly 90% found just once. Material: PBMCs. The receptors here all came from a man aged 25 to 40 in good health and CMV-seronegative. CDR3s include the opening cysteine and the closing phenylalanine or tryptophan. The D gene is left open where the match is weak. Size is stated for part of the rows, as once, few or many counts, or as a class when the clone is expanded.

>TRBD2|TRBV2|-|TRBJ2-5
TGTGCCAGCAGTGTTGCGGGGGGGCTAGGAGAGACCCAGTACTTC
CASSVAGGLGETQYF
>-|TRBV27|once|TRBJ1-2
TGTGCCAGCAGTTTATCTCCAGTTTATGGCTACACCTTC
CASSLSPVYGYTF
>TRBD1|TRBV5-5|-|TRBJ1-5
TGTGCCAGCAGCTCTACAGGGGGTCCGCCCCAGCATTTT
CASSSTGGPPQHF
>-|TRBV19|few|TRBJ1-5
TGTGCCAGTAGAACTCAACAGAATCAGCCCCAGCATTTT
CASRTQQNQPQHF
>TRBD1|TRBV18|-|TRBJ2-7
TGTGCCAGCTCAGACAGGGACTCCTACGAGCAGTACTTC
CASSDRDSYEQYF
>TRBD1|TRBV9|-|TRBJ2-1
TGTGCCAGCAGCGACAGGGGGCGTGAGCAGTTCTTC
CASSDRGREQFF
>-|TRBV28|-|TRBJ1-2
TGTGCCAGCAGTTTATTCTCCGGAGGCGGGGTCTACACCTTC
CASSLFSGGGVYTF
>-|TRBV5-1|-|TRBJ2-1
TGCGCCAGCAGCCGTGACTACGCCTACAATGAGCAGTTCTTC
CASSRDYAYNEQFF
>-|TRBV7-2|once|TRBJ1-6
TGTGCCAGCAGCAAAGCGGGGACTGAGAATTCACCCCTCCACTTT
CASSKAGTENSPLHF
>-|TRBV5-1|-|TRBJ2-2
TGCGCCAGCAGCTCTCTATTTGGAGGGTTGGAGACCGGGGAGCTGTTTTTT
CASSSLFGGLETGELFF
>-|TRBV5-1|-|TRBJ1-2
TGCGCCAGCAGCTTGGTGACCGGGGTAGCTAACTATGGCTACACCTTC
CASSLVTGVANYGYTF
>-|TRBV6-5|-|TRBJ2-7
TGTGCCAGCAGCTTGGGACTGTTGAGCTCCTACGAGCAGTACTTC
CASSLGLLSSYEQYF
>-|TRBV6-5|once|TRBJ1-1
TGTGCCAGCAGTTCGATCCGGTTGAGTGAAGCTTTCTTT
CASSSIRLSEAFF
>TRBD1|TRBV9|-|TRBJ2-2
TGTGCCAGCAGCGGAAGCCCCGAGGGGGCGTGGAACACCGGGGAGCTGTTTTTT
CASSGSPEGAWNTGELFF
>TRBD1|TRBV6-5|-|TRBJ2-7
TGTGCCAGCAGTTATGGACAGGGGACGACCTACGAGCAGTACTTC
CASSYGQGTTYEQYF
>TRBD1|TRBV5-5|-|TRBJ1-1
TGTGCCAGCAGCTCACAGGGGGCGAGGGACACTGAAGCTTTCTTT
CASSSQGARDTEAFF
>TRBD1|TRBV19|-|TRBJ1-1
TGTGCCAGTAGTCGGGACAGGGCCTTCACTGAAGCTTTCTTT
CASSRDRAFTEAFF
>TRBD1|TRBV7-2|-|TRBJ1-5
TGTGCCAGCAGTTCGCCCAGGGGGGCGAATCAGCCCCAGCATTTT
CASSSPRGANQPQHF
>-|TRBV5-1|-|TRBJ2-1
TGCGCCAGCAGCTTGGTGGGACACAACAATGAGCAGTTCTTC
CASSLVGHNNEQFF
>-|TRBV7-2|-|TRBJ2-3
TGTGCCAGCAGCTCCCGGCGGGGAAACACAGATACGCAGTATTTT
CASSSRRGNTDTQYF
>-|TRBV6-1|-|TRBJ2-3
TGTGCCAGCAGTGATATTTCTTGGGGAGGCACAGATACGCAGTATTTT
CASSDISWGGTDTQYF
>-|TRBV6-5|-|TRBJ2-7
TGTGCCAGCAGTTACACCAGAGACTCCGAGCAGTACTTC
CASSYTRDSEQYF
>TRBD2|TRBV11-2|-|TRBJ2-3
TGTGCCAGCAGCCCCCCCCATGGGGAGCGGGGGAACACAGATACGCAGTATTTT
CASSPPHGERGNTDTQYF
>TRBD1|TRBV18|-|TRBJ2-7
TGTGCCAGCTCACACTCGACAGGGTGGATCCCCTCCGAGCAGTACTTC
CASSHSTGWIPSEQYF
>-|TRBV30|few|TRBJ1-2
TGTGCCTGGAGTGGAGAATCTAACTATGGCTACACCTTC
CAWSGESNYGYTF
>TRBD2|TRBV28|-|TRBJ2-7
TGTGCCAGCAGTTCGGGACTAGATTACGAGCAGTACTTC
CASSSGLDYEQYF
>TRBD1|TRBV5-6|-|TRBJ1-2
TGTGCCAGCAACAGGGGGCGAGCCTATGGCTACACCTTC
CASNRGRAYGYTF
>TRBD1|TRBV5-1|-|TRBJ1-1
TGCGTAACAGGGGGCGAGGACACTGAAGCTTTCTTT
CVTGGEDTEAFF
>-|TRBV11-1|-|TRBJ2-3
TGTGCCAGCAGCCTAAACAGCCCCACAGATACGCAGTATTTT
CASSLNSPTDTQYF
>-|TRBV7-9|-|TRBJ2-1
TGTGCCAGCAGCTTAGGCGGGGACCCCTCCTACAATGAGCAGTTCTTC
CASSLGGDPSYNEQFF
>-|TRBV15|-|TRBJ2-3
TGTGCCACCAGCAGCGACAGGATAAGCACAGATACGCAGTATTTT
CATSSDRISTDTQYF
>TRBD2|TRBV27|-|TRBJ2-5
TGTGCCAGCAGTTTCTCAGCGGGGTGGCAAGAGACCCAGTACTTC
CASSFSAGWQETQYF
>-|TRBV6-1|-|TRBJ2-4
TGTGCCAGCAGTGCAGGGGCGGCCAAAAACATTCAGTACTTC
CASSAGAAKNIQYF
>-|TRBV27|few|TRBJ1-6
TGTGCCAGCAGTTTATTTACAGATTCACCCCTCCACTTT
CASSLFTDSPLHF
>-|TRBV6-6|-|TRBJ2-1
TGTGCCAGCAGTTACCCCATTGGGCTCTACAATGAGCAGTTCTTC
CASSYPIGLYNEQFF
>-|TRBV10-3|-|TRBJ1-1
TGTGCCATCAGGCGGTTTGAGGGCACTGAAGCTTTCTTT
CAIRRFEGTEAFF
>-|TRBV29-1|-|TRBJ2-7
TGCAGCGTTGAGTTGGGAGTCGAGCAGTACTTC
CSVELGVEQYF
>TRBD1|TRBV11-2|-|TRBJ2-7
TGTGCCAGCAGCTCCTCCGGGACAGGCTACGAGCAGTACTTC
CASSSSGTGYEQYF
>TRBD2|TRBV4-1|-|TRBJ2-7
TGCGCCAGCAGCCAATCTTACGGGACTAGCGGGGGTTACGAGCAGTACTTC
CASSQSYGTSGGYEQYF
>TRBD1|TRBV5-6|-|TRBJ1-2
TGTGCCAGCAGCTGGGACAGGGGCAACTATGGCTACACCTTC
CASSWDRGNYGYTF
>TRBD2|TRBV7-6|-|TRBJ2-3
TGTGCCAGCAGCCTGGGACTAGCGGGGGGGGCAAAAGATACGCAGTATTTT
CASSLGLAGGAKDTQYF
>-|TRBV7-9|once|TRBJ1-1
TGTGCCGTTAGAAGCGGGGACACTGAAGCTTTCTTT
CAVRSGDTEAFF
>TRBD1|TRBV2|-|TRBJ1-2
TGTGCCAGCAGCCTTGGCAGGGGGGTAGCTAGCACCTTC
CASSLGRGVASTF
>TRBD2|TRBV7-9|once|TRBJ2-2
TGTGCCAGCCAGCCGGGTCGGCGGGGGTCTGGGGAGCTGTTTTTT
CASQPGRRGSGELFF
>TRBD1|TRBV5-6|-|TRBJ1-2
TGTGCCAGCAGCCATAGGACAGGGGCCGACCGACTTTATGGCTACACCTTC
CASSHRTGADRLYGYTF
>TRBD1|TRBV11-3|-|TRBJ1-1
TGTGCCAGCAGCTTAGTGGCAGGGGGCCGGGGGACTGAAGCTTTCTTT
CASSLVAGGRGTEAFF
>TRBD2|TRBV7-6|-|TRBJ2-5
TGTGCCAGCAGCTCGCTTAGCGGGGGAGAGACCCAGTACTTC
CASSSLSGGETQYF
>TRBD1|TRBV27|-|TRBJ1-1
TGTGCCAGCAGTTTACAGGGGGCGCGGGCTGAAGCTTTCTTT
CASSLQGARAEAFF
>TRBD2|TRBV7-2|-|TRBJ2-1
TGTGCCAGCAGCTCCCAAAGCGGGGGCTCTAGGAATGAGCAGTTCTTC
CASSSQSGGSRNEQFF
>TRBD2|TRBV4-2|-|TRBJ2-1
TGTGCCAGCAGCCCGGGGGGGGGTGATAATGAGCAGTTCTTC
CASSPGGGDNEQFF
>TRBD1|TRBV29-1|-|TRBJ1-1
TGCAGCGTTGCCCGCTCCTACATTCCCCGCCTCGGGACAGGGGCGGGGGGCACTGAAGCTTTCTTT
CSVARSYIPRLGTGAGGTEAFF
>-|TRBV5-4|-|TRBJ1-5
TGTGCCAGCAGCTCCGGAGGGAGCAATCAGCCCCAGCATTTT
CASSSGGSNQPQHF
>-|TRBV18|once|TRBJ2-3
TGTGCCAGCGCTGAGGGTGCAGATACGCAGTATTTT
CASAEGADTQYF
>-|TRBV6-5|few|TRBJ1-6
TGTGCCAGCAGTTACCGGGAGGGGGTGGGATCACCCCTCCACTTT
CASSYREGVGSPLHF
>TRBD1|TRBV7-2|-|TRBJ1-2
TGTGCCAGCACTCCAGAGGGCAGACAGGGTGGTTATGGCTACACCTTC
CASTPEGRQGGYGYTF
>-|TRBV27|few|TRBJ1-2
TGTGCCAGCAGCCTCGGGGTGTTCGGGGGCTACACCTTC
CASSLGVFGGYTF
>-|TRBV27|-|TRBJ2-7
TGTGCCAGCAGTTTACGGCCGCAGCCCTCAGGTTGGGAGCAGTACTTC
CASSLRPQPSGWEQYF
>-|TRBV10-3|-|TRBJ2-7
TGTGCCATCAGTGCTAATAACGAGCAGTACTTC
CAISANNEQYF
>-|TRBV5-1|-|TRBJ1-1
TGCGCCAGCAGCTTGGATCGTGGCAGTGAAGCTTTCTTT
CASSLDRGSEAFF
>TRBD2|TRBV7-9|-|TRBJ2-7
TGTGCCAGCAGCCAGAGCGGGGGCCGCGAGCAGTACTTC
CASSQSGGREQYF